This T cell receptor (beta chain) was recorded in a study of cytomegalovirus exposure and HLA in healthy donors. V was pared by 7 bases and J by 7 bases, with 11 bases between. This CDR3 has 11 amino acids. The germline CDR1 and CDR2 sequences are SNHLY and FYNNEI. In regard to this clone: The antigen is not known.

Regarding the study as a whole: The study designated 150 to 200 TCR beta chains cytomegalovirus-associated. Subsequent analysis of the approximately 110 validation repertoires found a tendency for first-cohort TCR clusters to co-occur.

The protocol was immunoSEQ multiplex PCR, while the TCRdb copy is restricted to in-frame clones and leaves out a portion. The data show 150,000 to 180,000 clones, 70% to 90% seen once. This TCR was recovered from a man younger than 30 in good health and CMV-seropositive. The rearrangement joins TRBV2 to TRBJ2-7, with TRBD2 as a possible D gene (5 bases). Sequenced input: PBMCs. The CDR3 sequence: CASTAPGEQYF. CDR3 bases: TGTGCCAGCACTGCACCGGGGGAGCAGTACTTC. Complete variable domain (other parts from reference TRBV2 and TRBJ2-7): EPEVTQTPSHQVTQMGQEVILRCVPISNHLYFYWYRQILGQKVEFLVSFYNNEISEKSEIFDDQFSVERPDGSNFTLKIRSTKLEDSAMYFCASTAPGEQYFGPGTRLTVT.